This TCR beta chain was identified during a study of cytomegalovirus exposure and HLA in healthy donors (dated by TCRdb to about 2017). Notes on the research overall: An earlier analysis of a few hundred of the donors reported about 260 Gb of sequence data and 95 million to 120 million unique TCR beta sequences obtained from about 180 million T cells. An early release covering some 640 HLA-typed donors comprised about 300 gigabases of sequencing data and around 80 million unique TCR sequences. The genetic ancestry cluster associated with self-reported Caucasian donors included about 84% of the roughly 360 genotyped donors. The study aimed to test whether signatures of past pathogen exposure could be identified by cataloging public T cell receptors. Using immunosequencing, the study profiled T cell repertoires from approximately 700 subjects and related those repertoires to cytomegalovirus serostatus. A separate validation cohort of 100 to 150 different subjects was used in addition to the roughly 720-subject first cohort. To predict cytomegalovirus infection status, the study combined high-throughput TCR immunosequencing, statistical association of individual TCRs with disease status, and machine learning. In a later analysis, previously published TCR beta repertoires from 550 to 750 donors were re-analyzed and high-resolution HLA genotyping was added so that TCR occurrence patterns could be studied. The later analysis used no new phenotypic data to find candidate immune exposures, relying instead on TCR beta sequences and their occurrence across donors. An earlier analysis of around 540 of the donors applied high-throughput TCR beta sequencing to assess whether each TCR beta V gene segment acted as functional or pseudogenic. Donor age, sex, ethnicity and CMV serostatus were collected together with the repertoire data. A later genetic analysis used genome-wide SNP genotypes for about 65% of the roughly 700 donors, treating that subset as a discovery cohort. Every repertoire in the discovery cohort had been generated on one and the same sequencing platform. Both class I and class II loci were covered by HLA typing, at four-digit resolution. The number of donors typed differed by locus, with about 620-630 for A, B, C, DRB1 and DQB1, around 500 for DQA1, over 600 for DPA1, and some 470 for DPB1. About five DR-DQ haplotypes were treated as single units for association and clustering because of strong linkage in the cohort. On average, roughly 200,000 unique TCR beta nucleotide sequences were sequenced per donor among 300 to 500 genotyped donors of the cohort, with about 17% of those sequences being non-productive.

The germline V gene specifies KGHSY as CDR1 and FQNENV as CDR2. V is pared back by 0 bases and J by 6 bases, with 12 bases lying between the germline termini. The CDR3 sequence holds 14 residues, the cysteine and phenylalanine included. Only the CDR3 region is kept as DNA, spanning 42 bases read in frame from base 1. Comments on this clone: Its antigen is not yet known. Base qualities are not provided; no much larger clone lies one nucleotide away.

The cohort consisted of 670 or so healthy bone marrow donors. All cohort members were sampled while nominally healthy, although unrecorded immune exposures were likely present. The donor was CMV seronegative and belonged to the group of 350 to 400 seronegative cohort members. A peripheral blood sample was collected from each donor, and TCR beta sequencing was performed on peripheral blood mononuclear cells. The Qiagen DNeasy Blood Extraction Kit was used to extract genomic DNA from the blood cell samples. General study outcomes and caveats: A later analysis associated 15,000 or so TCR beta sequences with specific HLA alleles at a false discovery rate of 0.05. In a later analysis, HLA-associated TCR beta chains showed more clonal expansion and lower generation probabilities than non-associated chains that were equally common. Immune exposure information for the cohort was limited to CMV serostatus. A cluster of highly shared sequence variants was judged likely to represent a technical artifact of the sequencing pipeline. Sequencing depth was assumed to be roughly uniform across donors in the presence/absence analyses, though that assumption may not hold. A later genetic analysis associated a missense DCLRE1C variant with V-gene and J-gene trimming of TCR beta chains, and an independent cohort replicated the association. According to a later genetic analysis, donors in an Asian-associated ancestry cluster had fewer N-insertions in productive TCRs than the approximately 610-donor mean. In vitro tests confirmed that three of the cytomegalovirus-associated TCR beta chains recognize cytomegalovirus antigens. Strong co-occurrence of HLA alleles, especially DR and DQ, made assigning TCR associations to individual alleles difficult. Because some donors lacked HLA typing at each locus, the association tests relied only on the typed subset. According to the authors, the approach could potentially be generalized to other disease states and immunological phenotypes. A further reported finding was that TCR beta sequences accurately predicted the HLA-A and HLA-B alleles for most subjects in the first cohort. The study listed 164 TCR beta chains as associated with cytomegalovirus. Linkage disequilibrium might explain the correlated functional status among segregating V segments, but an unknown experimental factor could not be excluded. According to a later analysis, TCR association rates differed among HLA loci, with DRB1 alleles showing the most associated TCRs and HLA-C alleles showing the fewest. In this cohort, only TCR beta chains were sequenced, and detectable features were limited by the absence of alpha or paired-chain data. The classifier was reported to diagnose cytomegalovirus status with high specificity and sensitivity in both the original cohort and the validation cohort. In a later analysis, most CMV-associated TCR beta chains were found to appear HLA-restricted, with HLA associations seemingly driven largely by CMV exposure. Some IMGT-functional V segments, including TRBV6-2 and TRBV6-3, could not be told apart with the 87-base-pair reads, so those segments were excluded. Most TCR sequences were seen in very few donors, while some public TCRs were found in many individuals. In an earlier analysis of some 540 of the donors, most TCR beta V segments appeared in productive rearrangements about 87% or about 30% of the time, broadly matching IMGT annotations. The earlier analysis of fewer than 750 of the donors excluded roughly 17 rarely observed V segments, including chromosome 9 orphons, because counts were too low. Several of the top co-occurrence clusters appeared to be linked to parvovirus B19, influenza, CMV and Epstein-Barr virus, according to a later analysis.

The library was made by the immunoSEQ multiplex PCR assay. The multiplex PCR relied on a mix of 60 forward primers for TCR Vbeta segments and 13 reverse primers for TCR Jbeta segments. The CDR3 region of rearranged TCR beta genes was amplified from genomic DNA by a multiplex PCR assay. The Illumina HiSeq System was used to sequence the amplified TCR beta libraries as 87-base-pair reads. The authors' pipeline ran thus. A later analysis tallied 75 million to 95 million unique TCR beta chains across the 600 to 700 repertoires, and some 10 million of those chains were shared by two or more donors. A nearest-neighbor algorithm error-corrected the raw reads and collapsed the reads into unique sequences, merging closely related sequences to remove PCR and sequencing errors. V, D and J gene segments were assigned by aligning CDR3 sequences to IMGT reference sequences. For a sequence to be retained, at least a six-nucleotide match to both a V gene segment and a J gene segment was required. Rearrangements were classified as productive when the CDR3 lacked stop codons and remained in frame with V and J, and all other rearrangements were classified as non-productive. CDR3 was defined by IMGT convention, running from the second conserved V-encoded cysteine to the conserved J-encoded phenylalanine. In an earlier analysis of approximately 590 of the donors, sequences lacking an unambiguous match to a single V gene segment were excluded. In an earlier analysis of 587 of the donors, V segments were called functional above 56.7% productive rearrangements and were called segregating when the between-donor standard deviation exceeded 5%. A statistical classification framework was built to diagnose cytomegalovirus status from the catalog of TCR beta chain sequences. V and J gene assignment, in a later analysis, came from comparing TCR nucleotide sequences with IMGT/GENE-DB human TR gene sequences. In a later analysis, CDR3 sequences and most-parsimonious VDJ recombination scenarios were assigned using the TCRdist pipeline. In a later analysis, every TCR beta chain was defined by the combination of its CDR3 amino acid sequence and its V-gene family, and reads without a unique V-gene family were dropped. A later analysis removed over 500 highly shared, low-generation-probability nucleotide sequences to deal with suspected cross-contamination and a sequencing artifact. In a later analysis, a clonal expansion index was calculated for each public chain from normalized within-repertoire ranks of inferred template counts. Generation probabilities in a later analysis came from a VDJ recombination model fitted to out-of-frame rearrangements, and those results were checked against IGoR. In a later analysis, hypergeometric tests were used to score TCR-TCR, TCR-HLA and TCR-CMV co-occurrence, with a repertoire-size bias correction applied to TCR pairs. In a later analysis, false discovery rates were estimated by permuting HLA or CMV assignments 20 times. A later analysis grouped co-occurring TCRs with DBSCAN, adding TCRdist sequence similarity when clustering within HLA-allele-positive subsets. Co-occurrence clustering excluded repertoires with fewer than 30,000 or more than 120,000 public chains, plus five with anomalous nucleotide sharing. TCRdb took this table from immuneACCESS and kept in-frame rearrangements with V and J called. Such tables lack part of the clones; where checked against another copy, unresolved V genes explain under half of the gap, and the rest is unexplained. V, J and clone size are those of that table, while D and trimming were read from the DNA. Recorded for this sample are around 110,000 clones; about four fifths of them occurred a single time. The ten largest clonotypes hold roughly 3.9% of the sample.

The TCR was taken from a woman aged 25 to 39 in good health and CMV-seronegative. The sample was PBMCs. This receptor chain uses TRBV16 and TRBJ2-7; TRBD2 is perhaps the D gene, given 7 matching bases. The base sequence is TGTGCCAGCAGCCAATCTACGGGGGGCGCCGAGCAGTACTTC. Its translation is CASSQSTGGAEQYF.